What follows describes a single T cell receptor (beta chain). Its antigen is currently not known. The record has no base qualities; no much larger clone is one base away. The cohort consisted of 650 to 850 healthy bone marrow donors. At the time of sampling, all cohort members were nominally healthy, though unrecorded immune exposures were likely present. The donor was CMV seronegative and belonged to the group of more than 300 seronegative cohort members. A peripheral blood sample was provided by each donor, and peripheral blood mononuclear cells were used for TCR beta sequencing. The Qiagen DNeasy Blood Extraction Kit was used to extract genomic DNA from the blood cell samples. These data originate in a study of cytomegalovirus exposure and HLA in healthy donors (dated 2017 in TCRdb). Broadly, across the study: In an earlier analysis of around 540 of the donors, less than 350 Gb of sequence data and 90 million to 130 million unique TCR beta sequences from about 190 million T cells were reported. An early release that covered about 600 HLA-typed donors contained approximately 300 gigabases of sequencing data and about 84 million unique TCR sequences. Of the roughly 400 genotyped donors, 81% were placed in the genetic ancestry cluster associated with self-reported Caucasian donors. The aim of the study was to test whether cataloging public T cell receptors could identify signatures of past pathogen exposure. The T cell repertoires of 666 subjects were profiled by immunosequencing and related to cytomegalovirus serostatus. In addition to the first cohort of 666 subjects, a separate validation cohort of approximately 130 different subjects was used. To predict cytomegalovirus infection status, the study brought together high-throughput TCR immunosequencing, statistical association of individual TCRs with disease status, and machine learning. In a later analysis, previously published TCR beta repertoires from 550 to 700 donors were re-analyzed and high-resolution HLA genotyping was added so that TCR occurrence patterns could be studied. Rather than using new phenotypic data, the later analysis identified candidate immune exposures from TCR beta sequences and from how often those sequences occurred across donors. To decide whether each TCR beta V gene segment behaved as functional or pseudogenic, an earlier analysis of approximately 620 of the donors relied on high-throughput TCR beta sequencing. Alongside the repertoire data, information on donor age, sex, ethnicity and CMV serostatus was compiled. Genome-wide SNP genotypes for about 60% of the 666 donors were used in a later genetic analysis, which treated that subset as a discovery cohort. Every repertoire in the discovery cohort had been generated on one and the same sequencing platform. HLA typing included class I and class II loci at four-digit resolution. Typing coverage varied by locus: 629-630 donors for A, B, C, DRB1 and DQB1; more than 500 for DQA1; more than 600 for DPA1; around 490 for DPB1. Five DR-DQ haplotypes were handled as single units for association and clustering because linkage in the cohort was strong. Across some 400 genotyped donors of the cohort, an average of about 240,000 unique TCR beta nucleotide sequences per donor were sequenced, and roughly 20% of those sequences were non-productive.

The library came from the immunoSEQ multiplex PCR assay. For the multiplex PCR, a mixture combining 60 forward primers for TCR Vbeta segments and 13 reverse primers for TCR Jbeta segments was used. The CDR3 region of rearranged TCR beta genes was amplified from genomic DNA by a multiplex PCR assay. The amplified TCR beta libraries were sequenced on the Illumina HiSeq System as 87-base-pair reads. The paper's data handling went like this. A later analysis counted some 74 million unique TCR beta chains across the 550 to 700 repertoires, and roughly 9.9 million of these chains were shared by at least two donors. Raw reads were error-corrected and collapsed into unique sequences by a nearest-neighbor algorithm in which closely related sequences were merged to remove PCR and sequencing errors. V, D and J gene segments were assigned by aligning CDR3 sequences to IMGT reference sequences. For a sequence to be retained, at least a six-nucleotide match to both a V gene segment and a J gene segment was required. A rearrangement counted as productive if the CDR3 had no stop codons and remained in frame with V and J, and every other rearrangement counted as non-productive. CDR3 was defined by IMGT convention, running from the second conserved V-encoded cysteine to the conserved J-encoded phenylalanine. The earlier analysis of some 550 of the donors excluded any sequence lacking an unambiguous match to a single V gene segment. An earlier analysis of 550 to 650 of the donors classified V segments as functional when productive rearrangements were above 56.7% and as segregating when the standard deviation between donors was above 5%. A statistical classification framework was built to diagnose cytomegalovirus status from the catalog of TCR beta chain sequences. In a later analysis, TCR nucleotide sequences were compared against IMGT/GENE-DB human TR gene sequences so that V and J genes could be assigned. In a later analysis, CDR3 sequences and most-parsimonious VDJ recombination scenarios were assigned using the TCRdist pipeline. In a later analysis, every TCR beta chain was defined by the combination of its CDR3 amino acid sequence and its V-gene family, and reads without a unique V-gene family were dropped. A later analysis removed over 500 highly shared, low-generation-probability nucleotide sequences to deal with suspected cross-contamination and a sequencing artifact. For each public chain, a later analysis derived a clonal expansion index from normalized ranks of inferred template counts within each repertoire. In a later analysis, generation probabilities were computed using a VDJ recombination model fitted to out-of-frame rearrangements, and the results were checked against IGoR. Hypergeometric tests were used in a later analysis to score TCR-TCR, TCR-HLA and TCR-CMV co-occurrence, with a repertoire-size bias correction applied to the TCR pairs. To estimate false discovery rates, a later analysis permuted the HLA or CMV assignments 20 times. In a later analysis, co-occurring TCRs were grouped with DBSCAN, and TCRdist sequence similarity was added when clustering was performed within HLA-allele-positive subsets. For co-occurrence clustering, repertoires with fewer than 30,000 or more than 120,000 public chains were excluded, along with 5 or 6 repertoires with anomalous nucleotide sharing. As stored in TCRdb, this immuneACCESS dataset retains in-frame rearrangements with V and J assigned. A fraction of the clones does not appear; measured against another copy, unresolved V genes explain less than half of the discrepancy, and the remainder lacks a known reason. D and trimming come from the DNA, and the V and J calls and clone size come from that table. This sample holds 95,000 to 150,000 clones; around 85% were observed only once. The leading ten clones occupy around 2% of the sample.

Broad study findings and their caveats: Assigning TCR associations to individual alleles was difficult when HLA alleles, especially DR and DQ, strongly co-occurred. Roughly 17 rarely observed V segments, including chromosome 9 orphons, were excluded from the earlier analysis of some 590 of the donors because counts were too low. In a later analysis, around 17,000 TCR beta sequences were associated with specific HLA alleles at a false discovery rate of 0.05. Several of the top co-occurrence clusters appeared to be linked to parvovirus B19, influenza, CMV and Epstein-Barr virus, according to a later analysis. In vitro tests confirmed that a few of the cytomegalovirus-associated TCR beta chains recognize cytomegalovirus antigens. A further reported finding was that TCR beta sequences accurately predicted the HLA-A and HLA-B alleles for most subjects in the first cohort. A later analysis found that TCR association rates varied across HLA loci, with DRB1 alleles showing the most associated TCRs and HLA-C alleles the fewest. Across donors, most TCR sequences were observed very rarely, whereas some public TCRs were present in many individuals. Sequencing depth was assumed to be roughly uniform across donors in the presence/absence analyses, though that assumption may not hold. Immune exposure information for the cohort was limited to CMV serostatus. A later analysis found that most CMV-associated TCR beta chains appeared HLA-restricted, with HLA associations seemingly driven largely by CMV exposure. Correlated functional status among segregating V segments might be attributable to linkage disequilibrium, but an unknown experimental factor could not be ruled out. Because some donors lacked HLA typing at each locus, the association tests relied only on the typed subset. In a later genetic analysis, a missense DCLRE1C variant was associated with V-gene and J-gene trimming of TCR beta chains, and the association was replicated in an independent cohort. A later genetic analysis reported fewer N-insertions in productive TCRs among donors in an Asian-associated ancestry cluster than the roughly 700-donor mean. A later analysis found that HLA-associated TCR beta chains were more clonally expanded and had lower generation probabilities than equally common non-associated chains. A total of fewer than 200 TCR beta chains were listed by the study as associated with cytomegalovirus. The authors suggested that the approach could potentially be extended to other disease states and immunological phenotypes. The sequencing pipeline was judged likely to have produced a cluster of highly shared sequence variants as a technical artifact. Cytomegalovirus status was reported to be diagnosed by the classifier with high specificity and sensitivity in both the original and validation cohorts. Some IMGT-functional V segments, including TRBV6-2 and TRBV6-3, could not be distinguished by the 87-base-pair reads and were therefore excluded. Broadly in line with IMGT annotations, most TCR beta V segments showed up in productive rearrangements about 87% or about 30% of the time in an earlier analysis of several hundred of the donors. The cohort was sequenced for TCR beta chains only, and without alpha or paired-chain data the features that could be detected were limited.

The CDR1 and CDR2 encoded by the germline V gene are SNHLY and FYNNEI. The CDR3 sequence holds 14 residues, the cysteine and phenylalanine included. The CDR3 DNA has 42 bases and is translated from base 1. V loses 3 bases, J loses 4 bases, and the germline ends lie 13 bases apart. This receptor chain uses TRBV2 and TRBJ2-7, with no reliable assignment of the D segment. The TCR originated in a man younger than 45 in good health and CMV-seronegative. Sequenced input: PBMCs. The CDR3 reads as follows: CASSDSIEFYEQYF. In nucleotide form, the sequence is TGTGCCAGCAGTGATTCAATTGAGTTTTACGAGCAGTACTTC.